Listed below are T cell receptor beta chains from one sample, sequenced in a study of cytomegalovirus exposure and HLA in healthy donors. Sequenced by immunoSEQ multiplex PCR; TCRdb stores in-frame clones only, minus some. The sample consists of around 100,000 clones, 55% to 65% of them appearing once. The sequencing sample was made of PBMCs. These TCRs come from a man aged 25-45 years in good health and CMV-seropositive. Each CDR3 is given with its conserved first and last residue. D genes are given only for firm matches. Size is omitted from some rows. Given values are once, few, many or a class for expanded clones.

J: TRBJ1-5
V: TRBV10-3
D: TRBD1
size: few
DNA: TGTGCCATCAGTAGGACAGGGGACAATCAGCCCCAGCATTTT
CDR3: CAISRTGDNQPQHF

J: TRBJ2-7
V: TRBV27
D: -
size: -
DNA: TGTGCCAGCAGTCACGACGGCGGCGAGACCTACGAGCAGTACTTC
CDR3: CASSHDGGETYEQYF

J: TRBJ2-5
V: TRBV18
D: TRBD1
size: -
DNA: TGTGCCAGCTCACCAAAGACAGGGGAAGAGACCCAGTACTTC
CDR3: CASSPKTGEETQYF

J: TRBJ1-1
V: TRBV20-1
D: -
size: -
DNA: TGCAGTGCTCGGAACACTGAAGCTTTCTTT
CDR3: CSARNTEAFF

J: TRBJ2-5
V: TRBV11-2
D: -
size: -
DNA: TGTGCCAGCAGCCCACGGACTAAAGAGACCCAGTACTTC
CDR3: CASSPRTKETQYF

J: TRBJ1-2
V: TRBV6-5
D: -
size: -
DNA: TGTGCCAGCAGTCGCAAGGGGTTAGTCCCTTATGGCTACACCTTC
CDR3: CASSRKGLVPYGYTF

J: TRBJ1-1
V: TRBV5-1
D: -
size: few
DNA: TGCGCCAGCAGCTTGGGGCAGATGAACACTGAAGCTTTCTTT
CDR3: CASSLGQMNTEAFF

J: TRBJ1-2
V: TRBV2
D: -
size: few
DNA: TGTGCCAGCAGTGACCGCAGGGAACTCTATGGCTACACCTTC
CDR3: CASSDRRELYGYTF

J: TRBJ1-5
V: TRBV7-2
D: -
size: -
DNA: TGTGCCAGCTCAGGGGTCGCAGGGAATCAGCCCCAGCATTTT
CDR3: CASSGVAGNQPQHF

J: TRBJ1-5
V: TRBV23-1
D: TRBD1
size: once
DNA: TGCGCCAGCAGTCGAAAAGGGCGCGTGACAGGGGAGGTTAATAGCAATCAGCCCCAGCATTTT
CDR3: CASSRKGRVTGEVNSNQPQHF

J: TRBJ2-7
V: TRBV27
D: -
size: -
DNA: TGTGCCAGCAGTGACATACAGGGCTACGAGCAGTACTTC
CDR3: CASSDIQGYEQYF

J: TRBJ2-3
V: TRBV5-6
D: -
size: -
DNA: TGTGCCAGCAGCTTGGGTGGCGGGGGCTTCACAGATACGCAGTATTTT
CDR3: CASSLGGGGFTDTQYF

J: TRBJ2-5
V: TRBV30
D: TRBD2
size: -
DNA: TGTGCCTGGAGAAGGCGGGGGGGAGAAGAGACCCAGTACTTC
CDR3: CAWRRRGGEETQYF

J: TRBJ1-5
V: TRBV19
D: -
size: few
DNA: TGTGCCAGTAGGGACAGCGGGAATTCCCACAGTCCCCAGCATTTT
CDR3: CASRDSGNSHSPQHF

J: TRBJ1-1
V: TRBV5-4
D: -
size: -
DNA: TGTGCCAGCAGCTTGTCAGGGGCTGGCACTGAAGCTTTCTTT
CDR3: CASSLSGAGTEAFF

J: TRBJ1-3
V: TRBV5-1
D: TRBD1
size: -
DNA: TGCGCCAGCAGCTTGGGAGGGACAGGGACTGGAAACACCATATATTTT
CDR3: CASSLGGTGTGNTIYF

J: TRBJ1-2
V: TRBV10-3
D: TRBD1
size: -
DNA: TGTGCCATCAGTGAATTGGGACAGGAGGATGGCTACACCTTC
CDR3: CAISELGQEDGYTF